This T cell receptor (beta chain) was profiled in a study of T cell responses to AZD1222 COVID-19 vaccine (dated by TCRdb to about 2021). As for the study more broadly: AZD1222 recipients with second doses at about 4 weeks or about 12 weeks were pooled, because spike-specific TCR depth and breadth did not differ between schedules. Enrollment into the trials was organized by age into subgroups of 18-55, 56-69 and 70-plus years, and those subgroups contained approximately 160, 26 and 62 TCR-sequenced participants, respectively. A total of approximately 230 trial participants underwent TCR sequencing, of whom roughly 210 received two doses of AZD1222 and around 26 received two doses of the MenACWY control vaccine. The paper as a whole reports these results and caveats: In the small 56-69-year group, the increase in depth fell short of significance, most likely because of low power. Reportedly, close to half of the unique spike-specific TCRs recognized epitopes lying outside the regions that are mutated in the B.1.351 and B.1.1.7 variants. Spike-specific TCR breadth and depth rose significantly after two AZD1222 doses compared with day 0 and with MenACWY recipients. The whole spike protein was spanned by vaccine-associated CD4 TCRs, and dominant responses were seen in regions 160-218 and 743-854. Participants were mostly white British and included more females than males, and it was suggested by the authors that clonal diversity may have been underestimated. Conclusions about previously exposed vaccinees are limited, since just six AZD1222 recipients were seropositive for SARS-CoV-2 at baseline. Because no samples from the day 14 peak response were available, repertoires could be characterized only after the peak T cell response.

Explained via the paper, the time point label denotes: baseline before first vaccination. Samples from vaccinated people were obtained from the UK trials COV001 and COV002, which included a single-blind randomized controlled phase 2/3 trial of AZD1222 (ChAdOx1 nCoV-19) in healthy adults. Trial participant PBMC samples were collected at day 0 and day 28 after the second dose for TCRbeta chain sequencing. The CDR3 regions of human TCRbeta chains were analyzed by immunosequencing. Per the authors' processing: TCRs in the repertoires were compared against a reference library of SARS-CoV-2-specific TCRs that had been generated with the MIRA antigen-specificity platform. Breadth was defined as the fraction of unique TCRs that were SARS-CoV-2-associated. Depth was defined as the fraction of total T cells that were SARS-CoV-2-associated. Each spike-specific TCR was assigned to its reactive spike region and to a CD4 or CD8 class using the MIRA data. Log10-transformed breadth and depth values were compared by one-way ANOVA with Sidak's multiple comparisons tests. TCRdb stores this immuneACCESS table with in-frame sequences only. Part of the clones is absent; in the studies checked, under half of the shortfall reflects unresolved V genes, and no reason is known for the rest. The V and J calls and clone size were taken over from that table, and D and trimming were inferred from the DNA. This sample is represented by some 97,000 clones; approximately 91% of them were singletons. The ten largest clones take up roughly 17% of the sample.

Via the germline V gene, CDR1 is SGHTS and CDR2 YDEGEE. The CDR3 runs 16 amino acids, cysteine and phenylalanine included. The sequence is cut down to CDR3 DNA, 48 bases in frame from base 1. V trim: 3 bases; J trim: 5 bases; unmatched bases: 11. This clone was found a few times. Its antigen remains undetermined. Base qualities are missing; no much larger clone stands one base away. Material: peripheral blood, obtained on day 0 of AZD1222 vaccination. Recombination linked TRBV5-8 to TRBJ1-1, and TRBD1 matches 9 of the central bases. This sequence was found in an adult in good health. The DNA sequence is given as TGTGCCAGCAGCTCACGGACAGGGGCCTTTTTGACTGAAGCTTTCTTT. It specifies CASSSRTGAFLTEAFF.